The TCR beta chain under discussion was sequenced for a study of metastatic and nonmetastatic thyroid tumors. The table lists this clone with a few counts. Looked up from germline, CDR1 is MRHNA and CDR2 is SNTAGT. The CDR3 runs to 19 residues. Trimming left V 1 base short and J 2 bases short, with 22 bases between. Every patient was untreated before thyroid surgery. TCRdb reassembled clones from the PCR reads with MiXCR. The repertoire holds some 45,000 clones, with approximately 15% as singletons. The sequence came from a female donor with papillary thyroid cancer or a benign thyroid nodule (not recorded which). Some clones in this sample may be carry-over from other donors' samples. The sequenced sample was blood. The chain has TRBV6-4 and TRBJ2-3; possible D gene TRBD2, 6 bases. CDR3 in DNA: TGTGCCAGCAGTGACTATCGGGGCGGGGTCGGGAGCAACACAGATACGCAGTATTTT. This encodes CASSDYRGGVGSNTDTQYF.